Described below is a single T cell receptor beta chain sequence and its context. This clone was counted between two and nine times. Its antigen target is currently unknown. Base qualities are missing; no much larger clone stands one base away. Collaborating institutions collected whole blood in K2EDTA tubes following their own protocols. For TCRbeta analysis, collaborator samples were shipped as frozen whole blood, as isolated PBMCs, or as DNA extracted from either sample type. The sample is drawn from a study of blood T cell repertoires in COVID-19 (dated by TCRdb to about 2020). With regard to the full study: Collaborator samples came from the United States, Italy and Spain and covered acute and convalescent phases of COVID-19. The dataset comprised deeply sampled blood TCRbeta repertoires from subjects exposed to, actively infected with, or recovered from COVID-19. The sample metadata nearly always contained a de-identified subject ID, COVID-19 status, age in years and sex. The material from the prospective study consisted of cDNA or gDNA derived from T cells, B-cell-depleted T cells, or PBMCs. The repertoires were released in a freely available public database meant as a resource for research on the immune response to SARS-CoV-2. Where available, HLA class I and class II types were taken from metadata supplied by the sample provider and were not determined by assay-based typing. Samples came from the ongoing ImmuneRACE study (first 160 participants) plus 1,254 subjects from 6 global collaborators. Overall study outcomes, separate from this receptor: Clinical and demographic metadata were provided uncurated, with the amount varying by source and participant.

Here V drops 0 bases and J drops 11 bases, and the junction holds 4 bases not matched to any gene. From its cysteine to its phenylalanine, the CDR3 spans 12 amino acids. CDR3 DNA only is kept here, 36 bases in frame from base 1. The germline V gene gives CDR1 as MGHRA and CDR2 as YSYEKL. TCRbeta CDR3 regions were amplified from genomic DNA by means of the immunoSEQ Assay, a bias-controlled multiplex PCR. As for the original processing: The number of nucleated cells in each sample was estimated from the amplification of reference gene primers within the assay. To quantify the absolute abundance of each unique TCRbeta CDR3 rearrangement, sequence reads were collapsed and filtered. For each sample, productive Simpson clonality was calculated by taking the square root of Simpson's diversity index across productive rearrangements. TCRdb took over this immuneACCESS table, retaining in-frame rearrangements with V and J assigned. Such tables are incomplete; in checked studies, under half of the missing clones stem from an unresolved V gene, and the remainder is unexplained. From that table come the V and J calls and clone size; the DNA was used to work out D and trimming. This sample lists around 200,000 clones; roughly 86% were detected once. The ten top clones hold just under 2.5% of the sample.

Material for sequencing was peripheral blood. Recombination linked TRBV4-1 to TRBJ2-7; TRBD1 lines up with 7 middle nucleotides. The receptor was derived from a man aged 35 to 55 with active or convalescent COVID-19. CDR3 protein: CASSQDGQVKYF. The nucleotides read TGCGCCAGCAGCCAAGATGGACAGGTTAAGTACTTC.